Detailed here is one T cell receptor beta chain. The antigen remains undetermined. The data originate from a study of cytomegalovirus exposure and HLA in healthy donors. Study-wide results and caveats: As a later analysis revealed, the rate of TCR association differed by HLA locus, with DRB1 most and HLA-C fewest. Later work associated 17,000 or so TCR beta sequences with HLA alleles at 0.05 false discovery rate. CMV serostatus was the sole immune exposure data available.

The PCR employed 60 Vbeta primers together with 13 Jbeta primers. TCRdb's table, derived via immunoSEQ multiplex PCR, lists solely in-frame clones and lacks some. This sample has approximately 130,000 clones, with about three quarters found just once. This sequence originates from a human donor in good health. Sequenced: PBMCs.

CDR3 DNA sequence: TGTGCCAGTATTAGACAGGAACACTACGAGCAGTACTTC. Its translation is CASIRQEHYEQYF. The gene calls are TRBV19 and TRBJ2-7; tentative D call: TRBD1 (6 bases). The CDR3 has 13 residues. Germline-derived CDR1 and CDR2 are LNHDA and SQIVND (reference sequence). V was pared by 7 bases and J by 3 bases, with 13 bases between.